The 15 T cell receptor beta chains below all came from one sample that was sequenced in a study of technical replicates of blood from a handful of donors. Sequencing used immunoSEQ multiplex PCR; TCRdb keeps in-frame clones, though not all of them. The profile shows approximately 77,000 clones, approximately 94% of them singletons. The sequenced material came from T cells isolated from PBMCs. The receptors come from a human donor in good health.

V gene TRBV27 combines with J gene TRBJ2-7, with unresolved D. The CDR3 sequence is 13 residues long. CDR1 MNHEY and CDR2 SMNVEV come from the germline V gene (reference sequence). Between the trimmed V and J ends, which lost 0 bases and 2 bases, there was a span of 5 bases. As DNA, the CDR3 is TGTGCCAGCAGTTTATCCCCCACCTACGAGCAGTACTTC. Translating it yields CASSLSPTYEQYF.

V gene TRBV5-1 combines with J gene TRBJ2-4; 8 nucleotides agree with TRBD1. Germline values: CDR1 SGHRS, CDR2 YFSETQ. The V gene end was trimmed by 4 bases and the J gene end by 8 bases; junction bases not matched to a gene: 17. There are 17 residues in the CDR3. The CDR3 sequence: CASSLLRGRARLYIQYF. The CDR3 coding sequence is TGCGCCAGCAGCCTACTCAGGGGGCGAGCACGATTGTACATTCAGTACTTC.

V gene TRBV2 combines with J gene TRBJ2-7; a weak D match, TRBD1 (5 bases). Germline loops: CDR1 SNHLY, CDR2 FYNNEI. V lost 4 bases and J 3 bases, leaving 13 bases between the germline ends. CDR3 length equals 14 residues. CDR3 bases: TGTGCCAGCAGTGGTACAGGCCTTAACTACGAGCAGTACTTC. It specifies CASSGTGLNYEQYF.

This clone was detected once. J is TRBJ2-1 and V is TRBV9; 8 bases are shared with TRBD1. The germline V gene has CDR1 SGDLS and CDR2 YYNGEE. The length of the CDR3 is 15 residues. With 3 bases clipped from V and 4 bases from J, the junction kept 6 bases outside the gene matches. This CDR3 is CASSGSGTGYNEQFF. DNA of the CDR3: TGTGCCAGCAGCGGATCCGGGACAGGATACAATGAGCAGTTCTTC.

The chain joins TRBV5-1 to TRBJ1-4, with TRBD1 identical over 7 bases. This CDR3 region has 13 residues. CDR1 and CDR2 (germline): SGHRS, YFSETQ. Trimming removed 5 bases from V and 6 bases from J; junction bases left unmatched: 4. Here the CDR3 DNA reads TGCGCCAGCAGGTACAGGGGAGATGAAAAACTGTTTTTT. Protein product: CASRYRGDEKLFF.

J is TRBJ2-5 and V is TRBV27, with 9 bases fitting TRBD1. Germline V gene data show CDR1 as MNHEY and CDR2 as SMNVEV (reference sequence). The CDR3 totals 14 residues. V lost 5 bases and J lost 6; bases outside the gene matches: 7. The CDR3 spells CASSPTGGKKTQYF. CDR3 bases: TGTGCCAGCAGTCCTACAGGGGGCAAAAAGACCCAGTACTTC.

J is TRBJ1-2 and V is TRBV27; no firm D call. The CDR3 has 14 residues. V lost 8 bases and J 3 bases, leaving 16 bases between the germline ends. The germline V gene has CDR1 MNHEY and CDR2 SMNVEV (reference sequence). CDR3 in amino acids: CASRPIGRDYGYTF. The CDR3 DNA reads as TGTGCCAGCCGACCAATAGGGAGGGACTATGGCTACACCTTC.

Here the CDR3 DNA reads TGTGCCAGCAGCGTGATGAGGGGAAACACCATATATTTT. This translates into CASSVMRGNTIYF. V gene TRBV28 combines with J gene TRBJ1-3; no clear D gene. CDR1 and CDR2 (germline): MDHEN, SYDVKM. The CDR3 covers 13 residues. V lost 6 bases, J lost 4 bases, and 10 bases lay in between.

J is TRBJ1-5 and V is TRBV7-9, with TRBD1 as a possible D gene (6 bases). The CDR3 is 15 residues long. V was trimmed by 5 bases and J by 4 bases, leaving 15 bases between them. Germline CDR1 and CDR2: SEHNR and FQNEAQ (reference sequence). The DNA for the CDR3 is TGTGCCAGCAGCGAGGACAGTCAAGTTAATCAGCCCCAGCATTTT. Protein: CASSEDSQVNQPQHF.

The rearrangement joins TRBV5-1 to TRBJ1-5, with D possibly TRBD1 on 6 matching bases. Germline-derived CDR1 and CDR2 are SGHRS and YFSETQ. This CDR3 region has 15 residues. Trimming left V 4 bases short and J 3 bases short, with 14 bases between. CDR3 in DNA: TGCGCCAGCAGCCTCAACGGACAGATCAATCAGCCCCAGCATTTT. The encoded protein is CASSLNGQINQPQHF.

The J gene is TRBJ2-5, the V gene TRBV7-8; a possible D gene is TRBD2 (6 bases). The germline V gene has CDR1 SGHVS and CDR2 FQNEAQ. This CDR3 is built from 16 residues. Trimming removed 3 bases at V and 5 bases at J, with 19 bases between. This CDR3 reads CASSFFREPSGETQYF. In nucleotides, the CDR3 is TGTGCCAGCAGCTTCTTCCGGGAACCCAGCGGGGAGACCCAGTACTTC.

The chain recombines TRBV19 with TRBJ1-3; D is unclear. This CDR3 is 12 amino acids long. Trimming stripped 7 bases from V and 4 bases from J, with 8 bases between. CDR1 is LNHDA and CDR2 is SQIVND in the germline V gene (reference sequence). The CDR3 coding sequence is TGTGCCAGTAACCCCGGGGGAAACACCATATATTTT. Translating gives CASNPGGNTIYF.

This sequence joins TRBV30 and TRBJ1-5; D is possibly TRBD1 (6 bases). CDR1 and CDR2 (germline): GTSNPN, SVGIG (reference sequence). V lost 7 bases to trimming and J lost 1 base, with 17 bases between them. The CDR3 loop spans 15 amino acids. Written as DNA, the CDR3 is TGTGCCTTTACCAGGGGTATACCAAGCAATCAGCCCCAGCATTTT. This codes for CAFTRGIPSNQPQHF.

The rearrangement joins TRBV6-1 to TRBJ2-7; 7 bases match TRBD1. The V gene end was trimmed by 6 bases and the J gene end by 3 bases; junction bases not matched to a gene: 8. This CDR3 has 14 residues. Per the germline V gene, CDR1 is MNHNS and CDR2 is SASEGT. The CDR3 sequence is CASRLDRAYYEQYF. In DNA, the CDR3 is TGTGCCAGCAGGTTAGACAGGGCTTACTACGAGCAGTACTTC.

The J gene is TRBJ2-5, the V gene TRBV7-9; TRBD2 matches 7 bases. The junction had 0 bases not matched to a gene; V was cut back by 1 base and J by 1 base. Germline lookup yields CDR1 SEHNR and CDR2 FQNEAQ (reference sequence). The CDR3 is made up of 14 amino acids. The DNA of the CDR3 is TGTGCCAGCAGCTTAGGACTAGCCCAAGAGACCCAGTACTTC. Its translation: CASSLGLAQETQYF.